Listed below are T cell receptor beta chains from one sample, sequenced in a study of blood T cell repertoires in COVID-19. The method was immunoSEQ multiplex PCR; TCRdb's version includes in-frame clones alone and lacks a portion of them. This table has 80,000 to 95,000 clones, roughly three quarters appearing once. Specimen: peripheral blood. These receptors were collected from a woman of 80 years or more with acute or convalescent COVID-19. Both conserved end residues are part of each CDR3. D genes are given only for firm matches. A row's size may be missing; if present it is once, few, many or a size class.

clone_size j_call v_call d_call cdr3_nt cdr3_aa
- TRBJ1-5 TRBV15 - TGTGCCACCAGCAGAGTGGTCGGGGGGAATCAGCCCCAGCATTTT CATSRVVGGNQPQHF
once TRBJ1-2 TRBV30 - TGCGCCGCTGGGCAGTCACAGGGCTACACCTTC CAAGQSQGYTF
- TRBJ2-7 TRBV7-2 - TGTGCCAGCAGCTCCGCCTACTTAACAGCTTACGAGCAGTACTTC CASSSAYLTAYEQYF
- TRBJ2-7 TRBV30 - TGTGCCTGGAGTGTCGGTGACAGCGGGTGGAACGAGCAGTACTTC CAWSVGDSGWNEQYF
- TRBJ2-5 TRBV11-3 TRBD1 TGTGCCAGTTTTTCCCGGGACAGGGGTTTAAGAGAGACCCAGTACTTC CASFSRDRGLRETQYF
- TRBJ2-7 TRBV7-2 TRBD2 TGTGCCAGCAGACTTAGCGGGGGTGCCGGGTACGAGCAGTACTTC CASRLSGGAGYEQYF
- TRBJ2-1 TRBV11-3 TRBD2 TGTGCCAGCAGCTTAGATTTCGGGGGGGCCCGCAATGAGCAGTTCTTC CASSLDFGGARNEQFF
- TRBJ2-3 TRBV11-3 - TGTGCCAGCAGCCCCCGGGGGACAGCAGATACGCAGTATTTT CASSPRGTADTQYF
- TRBJ1-2 TRBV20-1 - TGCAGTGCTAACAGGGACTATGGCTACACCTTC CSANRDYGYTF
- TRBJ2-7 TRBV7-6 TRBD2 TGTGCCAGCAGCGTTAGCGGGAGGGCCGGCGAGCAGTACTTC CASSVSGRAGEQYF
- TRBJ2-7 TRBV9 - TGTGCCAGCAGCATGGGCCTCGGGGACTCAACCTACGAGCAGTACTTC CASSMGLGDSTYEQYF
once TRBJ2-5 TRBV5-8 TRBD1 TGTGCCAGCAGCTTGGCCGAAGGGGGCCTGGTGACCCAGTACTTC CASSLAEGGLVTQYF